The rows below give T cell receptor beta chains drawn from one sample of a study of T cells after yellow fever vaccination. One entry per CDR3 protein results from TCRdb running MiXCR on the 5' RACE reads. The sample yields 95,000 to 100,000 distinct CDR3 sequences, 5.8% seen once. The sample in question was CD8+ T cells sorted from PBMCs, obtained 10 days after the yellow fever booster vaccination. These TCRs come from a man between 18 and 29 years old who received the YFV17D yellow fever vaccine. Both conserved end residues are part of each CDR3. D genes are given only for firm matches. Clone size is not always given. Where it is, it says once, few, many or a class for expanded clones.

D: .; J: TRBJ2-1; V: TRBV19; size: few; CDR3: CASSHPGSSYNEQFF; DNA: TGTGCCAGTAGTCATCCAGGGAGCTCCTACAATGAGCAGTTCTTC
D: TRBD2; J: TRBJ2-3; V: TRBV28; size: .; CDR3: CASSSNGGGSTDTQYF; DNA: TGTGCCAGCAGTTCAAACGGGGGGGGCAGCACAGATACGCAGTATTTT
D: .; J: TRBJ1-5; V: TRBV4-1; size: many; CDR3: CASSQRTYVGSNQPQHF; DNA: TGCGCCAGCAGCCAAAGGACATACGTCGGGAGCAATCAGCCCCAGCATTTT
D: TRBD1; J: TRBJ1-1; V: TRBV6-5; size: few; CDR3: CASRTGTDEAFF; DNA: TGTGCCAGCAGAACGGGGACAGATGAAGCTTTCTTT
D: TRBD2; J: TRBJ2-1; V: TRBV7-7; size: .; CDR3: CASSLGVAGVHNEQFF; DNA: TGTGCCAGCAGCTTGGGCGTAGCGGGGGTTCATAATGAGCAGTTCTTC
D: TRBD1; J: TRBJ2-7; V: TRBV5-6; size: .; CDR3: CASSPAGGEQYF; DNA: TGTGCCAGCAGCCCTGCAGGGGGCGAGCAGTACTTC
D: .; J: TRBJ2-5; V: TRBV15; size: .; CDR3: CATSRYQETQYF; DNA: TGTGCCACCAGCAGATACCAAGAGACCCAGTACTTC
D: .; J: TRBJ1-1; V: TRBV29-1; size: few; CDR3: CSVEGIGGRLVTNTEAFF; DNA: TGCAGCGTTGAAGGCATCGGGGGGCGGCTAGTAACGAACACTGAAGCTTTCTTT
D: .; J: TRBJ1-1; V: TRBV2; size: few; CDR3: CASSEDTGRYAFF; DNA: TGTGCCAGCAGTGAGGATACAGGGAGGTACGCTTTCTTT
D: .; J: TRBJ1-5; V: TRBV6-2/TRBV6-3; size: .; CDR3: CASNRNKGLGQPQHF; DNA: TGTGCCAGCAACCGTAATAAGGGACTGGGTCAGCCCCAGCATTTT
D: .; J: TRBJ2-6; V: TRBV7-3; size: .; CDR3: CASSPTGPGGANVLTF; DNA: TGTGCCAGCAGCCCCACGGGTCCTGGGGGGGCCAACGTCCTGACTTTC
D: .; J: TRBJ1-2; V: TRBV20-1; size: few; CDR3: CSASWVEGGVGYGYTF; DNA: TGCAGTGCTAGCTGGGTCGAGGGGGGTGTGGGCTATGGCTACACCTTC
D: .; J: TRBJ2-6; V: TRBV7-2; size: many; CDR3: CASSLESGYSGANVLTF; DNA: TGTGCCAGCAGCTTAGAGTCAGGGTACTCTGGGGCCAACGTCCTGACTTTC
D: .; J: TRBJ2-5; V: TRBV6-1; size: .; CDR3: CASSEGNGQETQYF; DNA: TGTGCCAGCAGTGAAGGAAACGGCCAAGAGACCCAGTACTTC
D: .; J: TRBJ2-2; V: TRBV7-2; size: many; CDR3: CASSSRVFHTGELFF; DNA: TGTGCCAGCAGCTCTAGGGTTTTTCACACCGGGGAGCTGTTTTTT
D: TRBD2; J: TRBJ2-1; V: TRBV7-9; size: .; CDR3: CASSSGLADYNEQFF; DNA: TGTGCCAGCAGCTCGGGACTAGCGGACTACAATGAGCAGTTCTTC
D: .; J: TRBJ2-1; V: TRBV6-1; size: .; CDR3: CASSEWINEQFF; DNA: TGTGCCAGCAGTGAATGGATAAATGAGCAGTTCTTC